This TCR beta chain was recorded in a study of regulatory T cells in long-lasting Graves disease. Findings of the study overall: Persistent disease showed a preference for TRBV28, TRBJ1-2 and TRBJ2-5. Tissue studied was limited to peripheral blood, excluding thyroid tissue. Few sampled subjects may have lowered accuracy.

This clonotype appeared many times. Its antigen remains unidentified. Researchers made TCR beta libraries by using iRepertoire HTBI primers and running Arm-PCR on CDR3 regions. TCRdb redid the calling of the multiplex PCR reads with MiXCR, one entry per CDR3 protein. The sample shows hundreds of thousands of distinct CDR3 sequences, approximately 16% of them seen only once. CDR1 and CDR2 from the germline V gene are MNHEY and SVGEGT. The CDR3 runs to 15 residues. The junction had 2 bases not matched to a gene; V was cut back by 3 bases and J by 4 bases. Time point denoted: newly diagnosed GD, antithyroid drugs for less than 3 months. The authors made the TCR library using RNA they extracted from PBMCs. This sample also appeared in a second study, on T cells in Graves' hyperthyroidism and ophthalmopathy.

The TCR sequence derives from a woman aged 25 to 39 with Graves disease. The chain carries TRBV6-2 or TRBV6-3 and TRBJ2-1, with 11 bases lining up with TRBD1. The starting material was peripheral blood mononuclear cells (PBMCs), obtained at new diagnosis, from a patient treated with antithyroid drugs. CDR3 coding DNA: TGTGCCAGCAGTTATGGACAGGGGGCTTACAATGAGCAGTTCTTC. Protein sequence: CASSYGQGAYNEQFF.